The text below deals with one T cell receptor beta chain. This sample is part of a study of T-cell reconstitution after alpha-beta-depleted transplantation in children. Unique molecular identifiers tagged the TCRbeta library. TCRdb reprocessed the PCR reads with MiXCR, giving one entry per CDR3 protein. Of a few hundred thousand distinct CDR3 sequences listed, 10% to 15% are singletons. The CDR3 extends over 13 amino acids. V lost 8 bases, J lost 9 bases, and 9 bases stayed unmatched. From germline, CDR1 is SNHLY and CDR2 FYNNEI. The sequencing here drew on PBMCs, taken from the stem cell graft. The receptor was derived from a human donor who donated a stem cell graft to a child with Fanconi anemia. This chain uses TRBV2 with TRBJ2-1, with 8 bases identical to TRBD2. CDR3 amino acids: CASGPGGSGEQFF. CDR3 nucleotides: TGTGCCAGCGGCCCGGGGGGGTCGGGTGAGCAGTTCTTC.